The rows below give T cell receptor beta chains drawn from one sample of a study of Ad26.COV2.S vaccination and SARS-CoV-2 variants. The protocol was immunoSEQ multiplex PCR, while the TCRdb copy is restricted to in-frame clones and leaves out a portion. The sample includes more than 300,000 clones, 85% of them seen just once. Sequencing was performed on peripheral blood, taken in a trial of Ad26.COV2.S vaccine versus placebo. The receptor set was obtained from a person aged 18-60 years who received the Ad26.COV2.S COVID-19 vaccine or a placebo. CDR3s include the opening cysteine and the closing phenylalanine or tryptophan. The D gene is left open where the match is weak. Rows give clone size only sometimes, using once, few, many, or a class for an expanded clone.

j_gene	d_gene	v_gene	abundance	CDR3aa	CDR3nt
TRBJ2-7	TRBD1	TRBV5-1	-	CASRPLQGAQNEQYF	TGCGCCAGCAGACCGCTACAGGGGGCTCAGAACGAGCAGTACTTC
TRBJ2-7	-	TRBV10-3	-	CAISESSRGGNEQYF	TGTGCCATCAGTGAGTCGAGCAGGGGCGGGAACGAGCAGTACTTC
TRBJ2-1	TRBD1	TRBV7-3	once	CASSLTGQANNEQFF	TGTGCCAGCAGCTTAACGGGACAGGCCAACAATGAGCAGTTCTTC
TRBJ1-6	TRBD1	TRBV5-1	-	CASSVSIGTGQNSPLHF	TGCGCCAGCAGCGTTAGTATTGGGACAGGGCAGAATTCACCCCTCCACTTT
TRBJ2-3	-	TRBV7-9	-	CASSLRSGTHTQYF	TGTGCCAGCAGCTTACGTTCCGGGACCCATACGCAGTATTTT
TRBJ1-1	-	TRBV7-9	-	CASSLAEAFF	TGTGCCAGCAGCTTAGCCGAAGCTTTCTTT
TRBJ2-1	-	TRBV6-5	-	CASSYSGNNEQFF	TGTGCCAGCAGTTACTCAGGGAACAATGAGCAGTTCTTC
TRBJ2-7	TRBD1	TRBV28	-	CASSFKGGTGGDF	TGTGCCAGCAGTTTTAAAGGGGGTACAGGGGGCGACTTC
TRBJ1-2	-	TRBV6-2/TRBV6-3	-	CASSFAGYGYTF	TGTGCCAGCAGTTTCGCGGGCTATGGCTACACCTTC
TRBJ2-3	TRBD2	TRBV27	-	CASRIAGGLSTDTQYF	TGTGCCAGCAGAATAGCGGGGGGGCTGAGCACAGATACGCAGTATTTT
TRBJ1-5	-	TRBV7-2	few	CASSLEGSGNQPQHF	TGTGCCAGCAGCTTAGAGGGGAGTGGCAATCAGCCCCAGCATTTT
TRBJ2-3	-	TRBV7-3	-	CASSSGQDTDTQYF	TGTGCCAGCAGCTCCGGACAAGACACAGATACGCAGTATTTT
TRBJ2-5	TRBD1	TRBV5-5	-	CASSAIPGQGTETQYF	TGTGCCAGCAGCGCTATCCCGGGACAGGGGACGGAGACCCAGTACTTC
TRBJ1-6	-	TRBV3-1/TRBV3-2	-	CASSQGNSPLHF	TGTGCCAGCAGCCAAGGGAATTCACCCCTCCACTTT
TRBJ2-7	-	TRBV3-1/TRBV3-2	-	CASSQILGAYEQYF	TGTGCCAGCAGCCAAATATTAGGGGCCTACGAGCAGTACTTC
TRBJ2-2	-	TRBV6-5	-	CATDRPHWADGELFF	TGTGCCACAGACCGTCCACATTGGGCGGACGGGGAGCTGTTTTTT
TRBJ1-2	TRBD1	TRBV9	few	CASSPRDRGDLYGYTF	TGTGCCAGCAGCCCCCGGGACAGGGGGGACCTTTATGGCTACACCTTC
TRBJ1-4	-	TRBV7-9	-	CASSLLNEKLFF	TGTGCCAGCAGCTTACTTAATGAAAAACTGTTTTTT
TRBJ2-1	TRBD2	TRBV10-3	few	CASQTSGNEQFF	TGTGCCAGCCAGACTAGCGGCAATGAGCAGTTCTTC
TRBJ2-3	TRBD1	TRBV5-1	once	CASSSQGALDTQYF	TGCGCCAGCAGCTCGCAGGGGGCCTTGGATACGCAGTATTTT
TRBJ1-2	-	TRBV25-1	-	CASSEYSTYTF	TGTGCCAGCAGTGAATATAGTACTTACACCTTC
TRBJ1-2	-	TRBV6-6	-	CASSYSWDNLNYGYTF	TGTGCCAGCAGTTACTCGTGGGATAACCTTAACTATGGCTACACCTTC
TRBJ2-7	-	TRBV27	-	CASSPRAEAYEQYF	TGTGCCAGCAGTCCCCGGGCTGAGGCCTACGAGCAGTACTTC
TRBJ1-6	-	TRBV5-4	-	CASSFTTGSYNSPLHF	TGTGCCAGCAGCTTCACTACGGGCTCCTATAATTCACCCCTCCACTTT
TRBJ1-6	TRBD1	TRBV11-2	-	CASRRQGNSPLHF	TGTGCCAGCAGACGACAGGGAAATTCACCCCTCCACTTT
TRBJ2-3	-	TRBV7-9	-	CASSLAGLSF	TGTGCCAGCAGTCTCGCGGGACTTTCTTTT
TRBJ2-1	TRBD1	TRBV5-1	-	CASSLTGQGNEQFF	TGCGCCAGCAGCTTGACGGGACAGGGGAATGAGCAGTTCTTC
TRBJ2-1	-	TRBV11-3	once	CASSLSLGRDNEQFF	TGTGCCAGCAGCTTAAGCTTGGGCAGAGACAATGAGCAGTTCTTC
TRBJ2-5	-	TRBV18	-	CASSQGRQETQYF	TGTGCCAGCTCACAGGGGCGCCAAGAGACCCAGTACTTC
TRBJ2-3	TRBD2	TRBV5-1	-	CASSLFSGGARDTQYF	TGCGCCAGCAGCTTGTTTAGCGGGGGGGCGAGAGATACGCAGTATTTT
TRBJ1-2	-	TRBV6-5	-	CASKTGSSGYTF	TGTGCCAGCAAAACAGGGTCGAGTGGCTACACCTTC
TRBJ1-3	-	TRBV7-8	few	CASSPRLGNTIYF	TGTGCCAGCAGCCCCCGACTTGGAAACACCATATATTTT
TRBJ1-2	-	TRBV10-3	-	CAISGSFLHNGYTF	TGTGCCATCAGTGGTTCCTTTTTACATAATGGCTACACCTTC
TRBJ2-2	-	TRBV3-1/TRBV3-2	-	CASSQGTTNTGELFF	TGTGCCAGCAGCCAGGGGACCACCAACACCGGGGAGCTGTTTTTT
TRBJ2-2	-	TRBV19	-	CASSTTSTGELFF	TGTGCCAGTAGTACAACAAGCACCGGGGAGCTGTTTTTT
TRBJ2-2	TRBD2	TRBV5-1	-	CASTREAGDTGELFF	TGCGCCAGCACCCGGGAAGCGGGGGACACCGGGGAGCTGTTTTTT
TRBJ1-3	-	TRBV6-5	-	CASSLGETGNTIYF	TGTGCCAGCAGCTTAGGGGAAACTGGAAACACCATATATTTT
TRBJ2-2	-	TRBV6-5	-	CASRPTGDTGELFF	TGTGCCAGCAGGCCTACGGGGGACACCGGGGAGCTGTTTTTT
TRBJ2-7	-	TRBV18	-	CASSQYPPSGEQYF	TGTGCCAGCTCACAGTACCCCCCAAGTGGCGAGCAGTACTTC
TRBJ1-5	-	TRBV5-5	-	CASSLRSLGNQPQHF	TGTGCCAGCAGCTTGCGCAGCCTTGGCAATCAGCCCCAGCATTTT
TRBJ1-3	-	TRBV6-5	-	CASRDWSSGNTIYF	TGTGCCAGCAGGGACTGGAGCTCTGGAAACACCATATATTTT
TRBJ1-1	-	TRBV5-1	many	CASSLEGGNTEAFF	TGCGCCAGCAGCTTGGAAGGGGGGAACACTGAAGCTTTCTTT
TRBJ2-7	-	TRBV5-5	-	CASSLGGTLSYEQYF	TGTGCCAGCAGCTTGGGGGGGACCCTCTCCTACGAGCAGTACTTC
TRBJ1-1	-	TRBV28	-	CASSLFPEAFF	TGTGCCAGCAGTTTATTCCCTGAAGCTTTCTTT
TRBJ1-2	-	TRBV28	few	CASSSAPDRILNYGYTF	TGTGCCAGCAGTTCGGCCCCGGACCGCATCCTTAACTATGGCTACACCTTC
TRBJ2-3	-	TRBV27	-	CASSLNSPTDTQYF	TGTGCCAGCAGTTTAAATAGCCCCACAGATACGCAGTATTTT
TRBJ1-2	-	TRBV2	-	CASSPARGVGYTF	TGTGCCAGCAGTCCCGCCAGGGGAGTAGGCTACACCTTC
TRBJ1-3	TRBD1	TRBV28	-	CATWDRAGNTIYF	TGTGCCACTTGGGACAGGGCTGGAAACACCATATATTTT
TRBJ2-3	-	TRBV2	-	CASSEAVGYTQYF	TGTGCCAGCAGTGAAGCAGTGGGATATACGCAGTATTTT
TRBJ1-4	TRBD1	TRBV5-8	-	CASSRDRVEKLFF	TGTGCCAGCAGCCGGGACAGGGTCGAAAAACTGTTTTTT
TRBJ2-1	TRBD1	TRBV5-1	-	CASSLVVGQGHNEQFF	TGCGCCAGCAGCTTGGTGGTGGGACAGGGCCACAATGAGCAGTTCTTC
TRBJ1-2	TRBD1	TRBV30	-	CAWSGTGGSYGYTF	TGTGCCTGGAGCGGGACAGGGGGCAGCTATGGCTACACCTTC
TRBJ1-2	-	TRBV20-1	-	CSARRNYGYTF	TGCAGTGCTAGAAGAAACTATGGCTACACCTTC